This entry is about one T cell receptor beta chain. Its target is unknown. V was pared by 4 bases and J by 9 bases, with 6 bases of the junction left unmatched. CDR1 is MGHRA and CDR2 is YSYEKL in the germline V gene. There are 15 residues in the CDR3. This entry is derived from a study of shared clonotypes between healthy human individuals. Study results and caveats: The sampled material consisted only of blood, and tissue repertoires are likely to differ. The study drew on few donors, limiting represented genetic and exposure-history diversity. An expected dependence of interdonor clonotype sharing on sequencing depth was noted.

Some clones are missing from TCRdb's copy, which holds only in-frame ones; the method was immunoSEQ multiplex PCR. The top ten hold approximately 22% of the sample, which has more than 550,000 clones, approximately 90% seen once. Naive CD8 populations comprised CD45RO-negative cells positively selected for CCR7, excluding terminally differentiated effector memory CD45RA+ cells. Donors comprised healthy HIV-negative adults lacking recent acute infections or vaccinations. The V call is TRBV4-1, the J call TRBJ2-1; 13 nucleotides match TRBD2. The sequenced sample was naive CD8+ T cells sorted from blood. The sequence was obtained from a man aged 25 to 40 in good health. The CDR3 sequence: CASSPGTSGIGEQFF. The CDR3 bases are TGCGCCAGCAGCCCCGGGACTAGCGGGATAGGTGAGCAGTTCTTC.